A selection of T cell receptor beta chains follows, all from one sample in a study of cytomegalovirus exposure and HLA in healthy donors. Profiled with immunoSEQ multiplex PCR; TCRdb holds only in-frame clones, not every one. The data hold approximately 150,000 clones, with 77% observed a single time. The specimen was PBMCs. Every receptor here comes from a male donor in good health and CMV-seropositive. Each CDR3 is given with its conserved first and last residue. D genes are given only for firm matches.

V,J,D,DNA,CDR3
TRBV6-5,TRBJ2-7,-,TGTGCCAGCAGTTACTCTGCAGGCTTCGAGCAGTACTTC,CASSYSAGFEQYF
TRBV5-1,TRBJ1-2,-,TGCGCCAGCAGCCCCTTCCGAGGCTATGGCTACACCTTC,CASSPFRGYGYTF
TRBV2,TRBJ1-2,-,TGTGCCGAAAAGGGGATAGACTATGGCTACACCTTC,CAEKGIDYGYTF
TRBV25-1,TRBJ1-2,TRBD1,TGTGCCAGCAGTAAGCCCGGGACAGGGTACTATGGCTACACCTTC,CASSKPGTGYYGYTF
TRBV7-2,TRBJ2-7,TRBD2,TGTGCCAGCAGCTTAGTTTTTCTAGCGGGGGCCCAGCAGTACTTC,CASSLVFLAGAQQYF
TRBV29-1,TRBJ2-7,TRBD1,TGCAGCGTCCACACTCCGGGACAGGGCCCCTACGAGCAGTACTTC,CSVHTPGQGPYEQYF
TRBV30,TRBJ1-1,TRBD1,TGTGCCTGGTTGGACAGGGGGCTTTTGTACACTGAAGCTTTCTTT,CAWLDRGLLYTEAFF
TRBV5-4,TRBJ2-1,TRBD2,TGTGCCAGCAGCTTGGATCTAGCGGGTAGAAGAGATGGTGAGCAGTTCTTC,CASSLDLAGRRDGEQFF
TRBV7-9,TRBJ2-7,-,TGTGCCAGCAGCTCCCGGGAGTACGAGCAGTACTTC,CASSSREYEQYF
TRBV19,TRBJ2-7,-,TGTGCCAGTAGTATTATATTAGGAAAGAGGGACGAGCAGTACTTC,CASSIILGKRDEQYF
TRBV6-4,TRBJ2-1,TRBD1,TGTGCCAGCAGCGCGGACAGGGGACCCTACAATGAGCAGTTCTTC,CASSADRGPYNEQFF
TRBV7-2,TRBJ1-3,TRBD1,TGTGCCAGCAGCTACTATACAGGGGGCTCTGGAAACACCATATATTTT,CASSYYTGGSGNTIYF
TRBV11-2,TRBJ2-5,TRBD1,TGTGCCAGCAGCTTAGGAGGACAGGGGGAAGAGACCCAGTACTTC,CASSLGGQGEETQYF
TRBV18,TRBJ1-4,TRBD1,TGTGCCAGCTCACCACCGAGGCCAGGGGGAGAAAAACTGTTTTTT,CASSPPRPGGEKLFF
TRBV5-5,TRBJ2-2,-,TGTGCCAGCAGCACGGACACTTCTGGCGGGGAGCTGTTTTTT,CASSTDTSGGELFF
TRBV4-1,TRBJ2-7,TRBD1,TGCGCCAGCAGCCTCGGGACAGAATACGAGCAGTACTTC,CASSLGTEYEQYF
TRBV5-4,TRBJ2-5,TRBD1,TGTGCCAGCAGCTCCAGACAGGGTAGCGAGACCCAGTACTTC,CASSSRQGSETQYF
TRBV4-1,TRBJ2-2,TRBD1,TGCGCCAGCAGCCATGTACAGGGGTCAATCGGGGAGCTGTTTTTT,CASSHVQGSIGELFF
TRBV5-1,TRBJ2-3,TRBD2,TGCGCCAGCAGCTTGGCGGCGGGGGGGCCCACAGATACGCAGTATTTT,CASSLAAGGPTDTQYF
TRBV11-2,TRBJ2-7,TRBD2,TGTGCCAGCAAACCGGGGGGGATTTACGAGCAGTACTTC,CASKPGGIYEQYF
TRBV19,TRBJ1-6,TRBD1,TGTGCCAGTAGTGAACAGGGGGACCTCATTAATTCACCCCTCCACTTT,CASSEQGDLINSPLHF
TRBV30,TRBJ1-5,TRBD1,TGTGCCTGGACTCCGGGACAGGGCAACCATCAGCCCCAGCATTTT,CAWTPGQGNHQPQHF